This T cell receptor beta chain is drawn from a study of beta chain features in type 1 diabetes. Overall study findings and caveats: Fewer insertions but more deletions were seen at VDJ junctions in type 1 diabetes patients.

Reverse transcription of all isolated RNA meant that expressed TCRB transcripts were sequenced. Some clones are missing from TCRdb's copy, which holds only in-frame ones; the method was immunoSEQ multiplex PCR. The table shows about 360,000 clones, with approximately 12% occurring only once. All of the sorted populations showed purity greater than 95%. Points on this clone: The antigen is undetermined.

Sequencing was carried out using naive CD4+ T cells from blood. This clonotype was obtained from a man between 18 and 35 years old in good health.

DNA of the CDR3: TGTGCCTGGAGTGGACAGGATGAACAGCCCCAGCATTTT. It specifies CAWSGQDEQPQHF. This chain uses TRBV30 with TRBJ1-5; D possibly corresponds to TRBD1 (6 bases). The CDR3 has 13 amino acids. The germline CDR1 and CDR2 sequences are GTSNPN and SVGIG (reference sequence). V lost 1 base and J 7 bases, leaving 11 bases between the germline ends.